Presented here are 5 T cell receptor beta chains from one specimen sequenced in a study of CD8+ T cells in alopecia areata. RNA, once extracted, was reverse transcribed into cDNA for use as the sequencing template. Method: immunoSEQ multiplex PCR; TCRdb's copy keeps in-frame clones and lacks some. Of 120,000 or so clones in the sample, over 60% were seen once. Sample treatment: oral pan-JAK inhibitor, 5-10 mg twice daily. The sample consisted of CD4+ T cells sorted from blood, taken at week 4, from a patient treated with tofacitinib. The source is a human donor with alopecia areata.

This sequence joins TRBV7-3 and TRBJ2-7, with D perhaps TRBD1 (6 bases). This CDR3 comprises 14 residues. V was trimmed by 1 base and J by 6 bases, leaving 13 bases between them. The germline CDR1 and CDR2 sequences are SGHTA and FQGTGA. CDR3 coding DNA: TGTGCCAGCAGCTTAAACAGGGACCTTATCGAGCAGTACTTC. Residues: CASSLNRDLIEQYF.

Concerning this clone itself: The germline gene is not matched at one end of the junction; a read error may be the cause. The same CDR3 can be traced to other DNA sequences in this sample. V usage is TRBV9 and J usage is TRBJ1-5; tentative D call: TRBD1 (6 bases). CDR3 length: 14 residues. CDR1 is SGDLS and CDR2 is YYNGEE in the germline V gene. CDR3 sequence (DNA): TGCGCCAGCAGCGTAGGGGGGGGCAATCAGCCCCAGCATTTT. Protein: CASSVGGGNQPQHF.

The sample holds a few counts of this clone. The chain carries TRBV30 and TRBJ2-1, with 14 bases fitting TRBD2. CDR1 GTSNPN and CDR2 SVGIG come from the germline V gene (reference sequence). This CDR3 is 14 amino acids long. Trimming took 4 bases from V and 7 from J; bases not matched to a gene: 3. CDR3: CAWNRLAGGNEQFF. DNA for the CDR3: TGTGCCTGGAACCGACTAGCGGGAGGGAATGAGCAGTTCTTC.

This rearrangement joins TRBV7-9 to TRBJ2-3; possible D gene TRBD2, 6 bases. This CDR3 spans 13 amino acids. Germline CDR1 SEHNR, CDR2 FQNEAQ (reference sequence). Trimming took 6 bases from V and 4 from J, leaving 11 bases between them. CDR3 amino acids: CASRRDSADTQYF. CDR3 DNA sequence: TGTGCCAGCAGGCGGGACTCCGCAGATACGCAGTATTTT.

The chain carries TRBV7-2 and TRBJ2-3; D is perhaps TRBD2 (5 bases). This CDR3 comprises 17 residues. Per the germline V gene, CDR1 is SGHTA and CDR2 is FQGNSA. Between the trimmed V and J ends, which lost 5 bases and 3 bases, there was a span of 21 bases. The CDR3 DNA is TGTGCCAGCAGCCATTGGGTAGGCGCGACGGGGACAGATACGCAGTATTTT. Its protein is CASSHWVGATGTDTQYF.